This T cell receptor beta chain emerged from a study of T-cell memory formation after mild COVID-19. Study information: TCR clusters were mostly donor specific. Study-wide findings and caveats: For second-wave clones that peaked at day 37, SARS-CoV-2 specificity went unverified. Pre-infection memory harbored some responding clones, suggesting cross-reactive memory joined.

Between the trimmed V and J ends, which lost 8 bases and 1 base, there was a span of 8 bases. The CDR3 has 13 amino acids. TCRdb recomputed calls from the 5' RACE reads with MiXCR, one row per CDR3 protein. The sample records under 700,000 distinct CDR3 sequences, around 21% being singletons. Comment on this clonotype: What it binds is not known.

Sequenced: PBMCs or a T cell subset sorted from them (not recorded which). J is TRBJ2-2 and V is TRBV12-3 or TRBV12-4; D gene unclear. The TCR sequence derives from an adult woman who had mild COVID-19 (a few samples of this study predate the infection). Cell type and time point are not known. The CDR3: CASRRLNTGELFF. CDR3 nucleotide sequence: TGTGCCAGCCGGCGATTGAACACCGGGGAGCTGTTTTTT.